The 2 T cell receptor beta chains presented below share a single source sample, sequenced in a study of radiation and T cells in renal cell carcinoma. Specified time point: blood 2 weeks post-SBRT. The treatment was: 15 Gy SBRT to primary tumor, nephrectomy 4 weeks later. The table came from immunoSEQ multiplex PCR; TCRdb's copy has only in-frame clones and leaves some out. This sample has more than 20,000 clones, with 81% found just once. The sequenced sample was blood, obtained from a patient whose treatment included radiotherapy and nephrectomy. All receptors derive from a man aged 60 to 75 with renal cell carcinoma.

V gene TRBV18 combines with J gene TRBJ2-3; maybe TRBD2 (6 bases). There are 16 residues in the CDR3. V lost 4 bases, J lost 1 base, and 15 bases lay in between. Looked up from germline, CDR1 is KGHSH and CDR2 is LQKENI. Written as DNA, the CDR3 is TGTGCCAGCTCACGCCCCCTAGCGAAAGGCACAGATACGCAGTATTTT. Translating gives CASSRPLAKGTDTQYF.

This clone has a count of ten or more. V is TRBV4-3 and J is TRBJ1-2; TRBD1 is a possible D gene (5 bases). There are 15 residues in the CDR3. Per germline, CDR1 LGHNA and CDR2 YSLEER. Trimming removed 0 bases from V and 11 bases from J, with 19 bases in between. CDR3 residues: CASSQDGLRQQVYTF. The CDR3 coding sequence is TGCGCCAGCAGCCAAGATGGGTTGCGACAGCAGGTGTACACCTTC.